The sequence of this T cell receptor beta chain was determined in a study of cytomegalovirus exposure and HLA in healthy donors. PCR primers comprised 60 Vbeta and 13 Jbeta primers. TCRdb's copy holds only in-frame clones and misses some; the assay was immunoSEQ multiplex PCR. The profile shows over 150,000 clones, approximately 80% of them singletons. CDR3 length: 14 amino acids. In germline, CDR1 is SGHVS, CDR2 FNYEAQ. With 1 base removed from V and 2 bases from J, the gap between germline ends came to 6 bases. The sequenced sample consisted of PBMCs. This sequence originates from a man aged 25 to 40 in good health and CMV-seropositive. This chain links TRBV7-6 with TRBJ1-3, with D hard to call. The CDR3 protein is CASSLGQTGNTIYF. The CDR3 region has the DNA TGTGCCAGCAGCTTAGGGCAAACTGGAAACACCATATATTTT.